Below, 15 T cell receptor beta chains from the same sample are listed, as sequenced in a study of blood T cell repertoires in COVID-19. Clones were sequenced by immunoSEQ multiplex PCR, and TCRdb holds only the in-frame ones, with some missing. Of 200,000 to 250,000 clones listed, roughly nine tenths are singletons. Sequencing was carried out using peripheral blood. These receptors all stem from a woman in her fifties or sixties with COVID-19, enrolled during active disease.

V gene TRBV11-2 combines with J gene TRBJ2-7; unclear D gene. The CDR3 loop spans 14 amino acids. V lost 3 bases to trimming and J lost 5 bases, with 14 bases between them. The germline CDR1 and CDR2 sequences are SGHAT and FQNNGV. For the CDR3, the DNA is TGTGCCAGCAGCTTTGTGCAGTCCCAGAACGAGCAGTACTTC. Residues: CASSFVQSQNEQYF.

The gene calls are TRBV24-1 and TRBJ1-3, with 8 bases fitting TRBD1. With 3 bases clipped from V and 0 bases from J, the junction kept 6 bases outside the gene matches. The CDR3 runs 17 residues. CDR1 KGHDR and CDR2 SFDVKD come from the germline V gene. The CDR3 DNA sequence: TGTGCCACCAGTGATCCCCCTGACAGGGGCTCTGGAAACACCATATATTTT. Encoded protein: CATSDPPDRGSGNTIYF.

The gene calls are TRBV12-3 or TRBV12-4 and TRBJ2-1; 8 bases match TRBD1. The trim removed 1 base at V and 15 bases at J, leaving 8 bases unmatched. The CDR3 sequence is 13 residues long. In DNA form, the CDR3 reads TGTGCCAGCAGTTTAGGCAGGGGGCCGCCGGCGTTCTTC. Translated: CASSLGRGPPAFF.

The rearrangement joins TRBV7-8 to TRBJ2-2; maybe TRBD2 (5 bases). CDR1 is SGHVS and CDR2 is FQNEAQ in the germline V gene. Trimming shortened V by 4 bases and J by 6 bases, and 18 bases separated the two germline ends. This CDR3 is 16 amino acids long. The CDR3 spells CASSYRVEGWAGELFF. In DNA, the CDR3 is TGTGCCAGCAGCTACCGTGTAGAGGGTTGGGCCGGGGAGCTGTTTTTT.

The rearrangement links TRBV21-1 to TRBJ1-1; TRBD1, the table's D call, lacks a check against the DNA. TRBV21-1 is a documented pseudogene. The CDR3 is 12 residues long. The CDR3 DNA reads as TGTGCCAGCAGCAAGCCCGGGACAGGAGCTTTCTTT. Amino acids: CASSKPGTGAFF.

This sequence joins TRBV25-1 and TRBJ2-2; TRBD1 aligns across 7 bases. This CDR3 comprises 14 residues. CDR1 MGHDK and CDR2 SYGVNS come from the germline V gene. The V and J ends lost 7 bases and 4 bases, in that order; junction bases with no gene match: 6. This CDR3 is CASTRGLGTGELFF. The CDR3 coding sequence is TGTGCCAGCACAAGGGGGCTTGGCACCGGGGAGCTGTTTTTT.

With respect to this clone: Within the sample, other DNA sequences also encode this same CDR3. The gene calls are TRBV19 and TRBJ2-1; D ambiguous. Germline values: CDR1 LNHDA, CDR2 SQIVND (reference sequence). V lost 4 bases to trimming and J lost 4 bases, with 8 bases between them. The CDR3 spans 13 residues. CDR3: CASSTTGYNEQFF. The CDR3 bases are TGTGCCAGTAGTACCACGGGTTACAATGAGCAGTTCTTC.

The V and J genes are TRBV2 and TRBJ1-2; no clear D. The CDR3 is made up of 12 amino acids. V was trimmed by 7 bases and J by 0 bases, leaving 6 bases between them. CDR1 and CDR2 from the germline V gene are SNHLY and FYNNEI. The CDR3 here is CASTQPNYGYTF. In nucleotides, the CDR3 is TGTGCCAGCACACAGCCTAACTATGGCTACACCTTC.

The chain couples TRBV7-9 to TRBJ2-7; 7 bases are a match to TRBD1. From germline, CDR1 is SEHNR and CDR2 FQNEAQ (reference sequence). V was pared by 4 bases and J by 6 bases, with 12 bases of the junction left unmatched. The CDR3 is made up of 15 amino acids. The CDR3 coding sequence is TGTGCCAGCAGCTCCATACAGGGGTCTGTGAGCGAGCAGTACTTC. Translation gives CASSSIQGSVSEQYF. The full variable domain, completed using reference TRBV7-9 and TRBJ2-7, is DTGVSQNPRHKITKRGQNVTFRCDPISEHNRLYWYRQTLGQGPEFLTYFQNEAQLEKSRLLSDRFSAERPKGSFSTLEIQRTEQGDSAMYLCASSSIQGSVSEQYFGPGTRLTVT.

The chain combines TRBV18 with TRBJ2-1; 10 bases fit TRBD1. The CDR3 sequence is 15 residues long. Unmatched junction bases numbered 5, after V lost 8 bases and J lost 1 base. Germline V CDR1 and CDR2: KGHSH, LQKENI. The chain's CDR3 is CASRRDRGSYNEQFF. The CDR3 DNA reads TGTGCCAGCCGAAGGGACAGGGGTTCCTACAATGAGCAGTTCTTC.

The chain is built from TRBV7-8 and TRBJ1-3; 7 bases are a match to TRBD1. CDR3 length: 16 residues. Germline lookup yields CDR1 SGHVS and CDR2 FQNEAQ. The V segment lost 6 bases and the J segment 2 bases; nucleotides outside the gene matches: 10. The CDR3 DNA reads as TGTGCCAGCAGTTCGGACAGGAAAGCGGCTGGAAACACCATATATTTT. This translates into CASSSDRKAAGNTIYF.

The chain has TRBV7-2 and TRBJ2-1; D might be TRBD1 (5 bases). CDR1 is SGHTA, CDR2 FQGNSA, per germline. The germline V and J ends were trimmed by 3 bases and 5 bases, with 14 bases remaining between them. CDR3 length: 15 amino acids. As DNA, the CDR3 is TGTGCCAGCAGCTTGGGCAGGGTAAGGCACAATGAGCAGTTCTTC. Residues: CASSLGRVRHNEQFF.

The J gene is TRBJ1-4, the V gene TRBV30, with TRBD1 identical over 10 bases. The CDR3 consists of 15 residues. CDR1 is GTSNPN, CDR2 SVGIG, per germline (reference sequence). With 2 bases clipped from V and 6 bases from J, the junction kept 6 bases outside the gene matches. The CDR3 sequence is CAWSQPGQGYEKLFF. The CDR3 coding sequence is TGTGCCTGGAGTCAACCGGGACAGGGGTATGAAAAACTGTTTTTT. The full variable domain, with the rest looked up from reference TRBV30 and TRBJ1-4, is SQTIHQWPATLVQPVGSPLSLECTVEGTSNPNLYWYRQAAGRGLQLLFYSVGIGQISSEVPQNLSASRPQDRQFILSSKKLLLSDSGFYLCAWSQPGQGYEKLFFGSGTQLSVL.

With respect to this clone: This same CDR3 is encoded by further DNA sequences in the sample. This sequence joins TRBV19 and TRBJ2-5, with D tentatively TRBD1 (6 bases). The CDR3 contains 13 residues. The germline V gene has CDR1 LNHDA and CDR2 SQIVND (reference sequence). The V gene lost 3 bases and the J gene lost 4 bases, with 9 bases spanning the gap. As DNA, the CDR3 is TGTGCCAGTAGTATGGGGGCTAGAGAGACCCAGTACTTC. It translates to CASSMGARETQYF.

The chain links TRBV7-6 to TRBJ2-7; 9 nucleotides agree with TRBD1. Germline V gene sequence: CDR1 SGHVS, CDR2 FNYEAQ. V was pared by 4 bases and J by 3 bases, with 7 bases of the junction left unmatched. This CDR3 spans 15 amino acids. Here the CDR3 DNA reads TGTGCCAGCAGCTCTGGACAGGGGCCTTTCTACGAGCAGTACTTC. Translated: CASSSGQGPFYEQYF. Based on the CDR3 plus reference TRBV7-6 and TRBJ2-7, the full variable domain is GAGVSQSPRYKVTKRGQDVALRCDPISGHVSLYWYRQALGQGPEFLTYFNYEAQQDKSGLPNDRFSAERPEGSISTLTIQRTEQRDSAMYRCASSSGQGPFYEQYFGPGTRLTVT.